This T cell receptor beta chain stems from a study of shared clonotypes between healthy human individuals. The CDR3 extends over 13 amino acids. Germline V CDR1 and CDR2: KGHSH, LQKENI. The V segment lost 5 bases and the J segment 8 bases; nucleotides outside the gene matches: 8. In the study's own analysis: Owing to the provision of junction-only sequences devoid of quality scores by immunoSEQ, filtering differed. Libraries were prepared by immunoSEQ multiplex PCR; TCRdb keeps only in-frame clonotypes and omits some of them. V, J and clone size derive from that table, while D and trimming were established from the DNA sequence. Here the sample spans a few million clones, about 90% being singletons.

The sample taken for sequencing was naive CD4+ T cells from PBMCs. Specified subset: CD45RA+ positively selected. V and J are TRBV18 and TRBJ1-1; TRBD1 matches 7 bases. This clonotype was sampled from a man aged 18 to 30 in good health. Some clones in this sample may be carry-over from other donors' samples. CDR3 loop: CASSDGTALEAFF. The DNA for the CDR3 is TGTGCCAGCTCAGACGGGACAGCCCTAGAAGCTTTCTTT.